This T cell receptor (beta chain) was retrieved from a study of blood T cells in healthy people across ages. Regarding the study as a whole: Naive T cell percentage by flow cytometry tracked strongly with beta diversity. Any changes in expanded clonotypes were possibly confounded, as donor CMV status remained unknown.

In regard to this clonotype: The antigen remains unidentified.

The use of a sample-barcoded 5' primer and a J-beta primer mix characterized a second PCR of about 7 to 12 cycles. Each CDR3 protein gets one entry after TCRdb re-called the 5' RACE reads with MiXCR. The data show just over 800,000 distinct CDR3 sequences, about 62% seen once. Per the germline V gene, CDR1 is SGHAT and CDR2 is FQNNGV. V was shortened by 5 bases and J by 8 bases, with 16 bases between the two germline ends. The CDR3 length is 14 residues. The individuals who served as donors were healthy Caucasians living in Russia, aged about 6 to 95. Isolating PBMCs gave at least 6.5 million of these cells per sample.

The gene calls are TRBV11-2 and TRBJ2-4, with no clear D. This TCR derives from a man younger than 40 in good health. The source material was blood. DNA for the CDR3: TGTGCCAGCAGCCTCGTGGATAGCCCCGACATTCAGTACTTC. It is translated as CASSLVDSPDIQYF.